This T cell receptor beta chain was captured in a study of shared clonotypes between healthy human individuals. Across the study: Those who served as donors were a couple of women and three men between the ages of 18 and 49. For every donor, three CD4 naive, three CD4 memory, two CD8 naive and one CD8 memory plates were used.

Naive CD8 cells were CD45RO-negative, positively selected for CCR7, excluding terminally differentiated effector memory CD45RA+ cells. Libraries were prepared by immunoSEQ multiplex PCR; TCRdb keeps only in-frame clonotypes and omits some of them. Altogether 2 million to 2.5 million clones are present, less than 95% being singletons, with the ten largest covering 0.85% to 1.2%. The V and J ends lost 1 base and 5 bases respectively, with 14 bases between them. The CDR3 totals 15 residues. Germline-derived CDR1 and CDR2 are MNHEY and SVGAGI. The sequence was collected from a man in his late teens or twenties in good health. This sequence joins TRBV6-5 and TRBJ2-5; D is unresolved. Material: naive CD8+ T cells sorted from blood. CDR3 DNA: TGTGCCAGCAGTTACTGGGCAGGAACCGCGGAGACCCAGTACTTC. Its protein is CASSYWAGTAETQYF.